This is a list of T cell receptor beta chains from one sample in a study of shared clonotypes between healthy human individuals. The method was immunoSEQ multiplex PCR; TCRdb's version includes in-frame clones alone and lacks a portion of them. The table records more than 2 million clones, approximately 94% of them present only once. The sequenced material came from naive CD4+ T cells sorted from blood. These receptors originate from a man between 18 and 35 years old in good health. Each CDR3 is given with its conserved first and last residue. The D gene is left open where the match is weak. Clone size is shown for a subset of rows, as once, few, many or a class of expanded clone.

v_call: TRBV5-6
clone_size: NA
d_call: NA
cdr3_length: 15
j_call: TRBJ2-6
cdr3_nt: TGTGCCAGCAGCTTGGGGACAGCCTCAACCAACGTCCTGACTTTC
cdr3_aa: CASSLGTASTNVLTF

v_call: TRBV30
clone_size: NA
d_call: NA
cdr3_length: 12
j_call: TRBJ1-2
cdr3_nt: TGTGCCTGGACTCGAGACGACTATGGCTACACCTTC
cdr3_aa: CAWTRDDYGYTF

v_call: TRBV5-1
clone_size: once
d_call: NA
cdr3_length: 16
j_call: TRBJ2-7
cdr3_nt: TGCGCCAGCAGCTCCTTCTCCGCAGGGGGAGGAGGCGAGCAGTACTTC
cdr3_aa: CASSSFSAGGGGEQYF

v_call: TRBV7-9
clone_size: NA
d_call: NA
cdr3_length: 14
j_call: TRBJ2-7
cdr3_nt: TGTGCCAGCAGCCTAAGGGACCACACGAGCGAGCAGTACTTC
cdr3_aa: CASSLRDHTSEQYF

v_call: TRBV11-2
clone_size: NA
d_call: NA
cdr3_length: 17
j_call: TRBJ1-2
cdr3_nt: TGTGCCAGCAGACAAATGCGGGACGGTCCCCTAGGCTATGGCTACACCTTC
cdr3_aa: CASRQMRDGPLGYGYTF

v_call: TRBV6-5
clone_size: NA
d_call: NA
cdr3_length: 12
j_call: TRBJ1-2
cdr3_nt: TGTGCCAGCAGGAGACAGACCTATGGCTACACCTTC
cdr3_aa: CASRRQTYGYTF

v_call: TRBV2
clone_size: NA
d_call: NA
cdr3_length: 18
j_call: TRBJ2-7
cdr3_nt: TGTGCCAGCAGTGAGACCCCTTTTGATGAACTAAATCTTTACGAGCAGTACTTC
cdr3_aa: CASSETPFDELNLYEQYF

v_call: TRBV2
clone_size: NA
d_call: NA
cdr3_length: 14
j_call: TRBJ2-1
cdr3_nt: TGTGCCAGCAAGGCGGGGAGCTCCTACAATGAGCAGTTCTTC
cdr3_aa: CASKAGSSYNEQFF

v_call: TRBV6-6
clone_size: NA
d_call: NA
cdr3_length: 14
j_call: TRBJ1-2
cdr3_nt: TGTGCCAGCAGTCGCGACGGACAGAGCTATGGCTACACCTTC
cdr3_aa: CASSRDGQSYGYTF

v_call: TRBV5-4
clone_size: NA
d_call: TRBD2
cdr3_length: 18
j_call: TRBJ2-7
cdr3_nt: TGTGCCAGCAGCCCCCGACGGGGTAGCGGGAGTACCACGGACGAGCAGTACTTC
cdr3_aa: CASSPRRGSGSTTDEQYF

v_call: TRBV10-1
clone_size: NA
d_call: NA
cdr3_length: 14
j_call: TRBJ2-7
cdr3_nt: TGCGCCAGCAGTGCCGATGGCACCCCTTGGGAGCAGTACTTC
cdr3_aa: CASSADGTPWEQYF

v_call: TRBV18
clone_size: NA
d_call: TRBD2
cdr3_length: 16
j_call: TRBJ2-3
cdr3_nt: TGTGCCAGCTCACCAGGTCTAGCGGGAGTGACAGATACGCAGTATTTT
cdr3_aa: CASSPGLAGVTDTQYF

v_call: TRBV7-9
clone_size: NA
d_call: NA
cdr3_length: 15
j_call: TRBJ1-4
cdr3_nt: TGTGCCAGCAATCCCGCCGGGGGCAAAAACGAAAAACTGTTTTTT
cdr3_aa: CASNPAGGKNEKLFF

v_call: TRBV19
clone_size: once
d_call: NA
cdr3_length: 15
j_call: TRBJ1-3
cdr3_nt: TGTGCCAGTACCCCGGCGTTGCAAAAGGGAAACACCATATATTTT
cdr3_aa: CASTPALQKGNTIYF

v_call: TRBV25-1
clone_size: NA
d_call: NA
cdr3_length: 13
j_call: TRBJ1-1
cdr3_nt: TGTGCCAGCAGTGAAGTCGGGCAGACTGAAGCTTTCTTT
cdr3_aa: CASSEVGQTEAFF

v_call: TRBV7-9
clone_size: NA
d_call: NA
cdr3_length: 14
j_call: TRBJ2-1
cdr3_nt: TGTGCCAGCAGCCTCTCGATCAGCTACAATGAGCAGTTCTTC
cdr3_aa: CASSLSISYNEQFF

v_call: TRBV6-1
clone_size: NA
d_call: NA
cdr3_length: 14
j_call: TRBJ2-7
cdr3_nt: TGTGCCAGTCATGGAAGGATGAGGGTACGGGAGCAGTACTTC
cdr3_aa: CASHGRMRVREQYF

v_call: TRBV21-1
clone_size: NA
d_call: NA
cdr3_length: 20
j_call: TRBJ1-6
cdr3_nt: TGTGCCAGCAGCAAAGCCGGCAGCCCCTTCGGAGGCTCCTATAATTCACCCCTCCACTTT
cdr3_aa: CASSKAGSPFGGSYNSPLHF

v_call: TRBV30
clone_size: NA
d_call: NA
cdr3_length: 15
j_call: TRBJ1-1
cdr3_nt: TGTGCCTGGAGCCGAGGGGGGATAGGGGGCACTGAAGCTTTCTTT
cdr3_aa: CAWSRGGIGGTEAFF

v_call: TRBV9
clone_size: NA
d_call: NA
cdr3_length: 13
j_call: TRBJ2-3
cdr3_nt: TGTGCCAGCAGCCCCGACAGTACAGATACGCAGTATTTT
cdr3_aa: CASSPDSTDTQYF

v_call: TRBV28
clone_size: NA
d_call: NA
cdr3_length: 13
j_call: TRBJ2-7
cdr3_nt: TGTGCCAGCAGTTTAAGGCAGCCCCGCGAGCAGTACTTC
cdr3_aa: CASSLRQPREQYF

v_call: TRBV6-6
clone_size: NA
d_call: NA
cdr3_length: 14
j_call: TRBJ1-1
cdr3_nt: TGTGCCAGCACTTACTCCGGGATCCTCACTGAAGCTTTCTTT
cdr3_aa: CASTYSGILTEAFF

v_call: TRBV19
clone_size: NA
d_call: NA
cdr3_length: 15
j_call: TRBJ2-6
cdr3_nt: TGTGCCAGCAGACAGGTGTACTCTGGGGCCAACGTCCTGACTTTC
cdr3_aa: CASRQVYSGANVLTF

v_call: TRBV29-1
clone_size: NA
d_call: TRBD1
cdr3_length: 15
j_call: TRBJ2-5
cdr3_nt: TGCAGCGTAGATAAAGGGACAGGGAATCAAGAGACCCAGTACTTC
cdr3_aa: CSVDKGTGNQETQYF

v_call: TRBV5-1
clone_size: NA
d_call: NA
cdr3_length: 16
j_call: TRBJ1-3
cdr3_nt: TGCGCCAGCAGCTTGTTGGATCTGAGCTCTGGAAACACCATATATTTT
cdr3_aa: CASSLLDLSSGNTIYF

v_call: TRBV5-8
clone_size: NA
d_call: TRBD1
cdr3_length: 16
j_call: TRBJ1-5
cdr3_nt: TGTGCCAGCAGCTTAGGGACAGGGGGCGGGGGTCAGCCCCAGCATTTT
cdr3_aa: CASSLGTGGGGQPQHF

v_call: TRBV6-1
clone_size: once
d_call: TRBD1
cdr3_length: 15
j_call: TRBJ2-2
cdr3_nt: TGTGCCAGCATTCAGGACAGGGTCAACACCGGGGAGCTGTTTTTT
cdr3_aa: CASIQDRVNTGELFF

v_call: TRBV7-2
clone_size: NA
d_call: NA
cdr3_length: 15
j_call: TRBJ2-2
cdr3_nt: TGTGCCAGCAGCTTAATAGCGGAGATGGGCGGGGAGCTGTTTTTT
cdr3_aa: CASSLIAEMGGELFF

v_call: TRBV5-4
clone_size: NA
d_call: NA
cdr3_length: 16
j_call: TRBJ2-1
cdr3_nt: TGTGCCAGCAGCTTGAAAAAGGACCCTAGGGCACTTAATCAGTTCTTC
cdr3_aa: CASSLKKDPRALNQFF

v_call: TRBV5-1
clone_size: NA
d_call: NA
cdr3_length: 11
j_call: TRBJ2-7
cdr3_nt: TGCGCCAGCAGCTTGGGCGCAGAGCAGTACTTC
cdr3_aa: CASSLGAEQYF

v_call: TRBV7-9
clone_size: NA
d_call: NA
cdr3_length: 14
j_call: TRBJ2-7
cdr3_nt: TGTGCCAGCAGCTTCGGGACGGACTCCTACGAGCAGTACTTC
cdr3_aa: CASSFGTDSYEQYF

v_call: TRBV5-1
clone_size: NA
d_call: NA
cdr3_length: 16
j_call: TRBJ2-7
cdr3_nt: TGCGCCAGCAGTCCCGAATTTGGCCAGAGCTCCTACGAGCAGTACTTC
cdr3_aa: CASSPEFGQSSYEQYF

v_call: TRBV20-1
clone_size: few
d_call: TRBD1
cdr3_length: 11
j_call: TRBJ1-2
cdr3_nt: TGCAGTGCCACGGGACAGGGAGGCTACACCTTC
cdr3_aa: CSATGQGGYTF

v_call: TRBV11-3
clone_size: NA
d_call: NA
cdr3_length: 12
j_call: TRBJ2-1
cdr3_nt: TGTGCCAGCAGCTTAGCCCGCAATGAGCAGTTCTTC
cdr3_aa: CASSLARNEQFF

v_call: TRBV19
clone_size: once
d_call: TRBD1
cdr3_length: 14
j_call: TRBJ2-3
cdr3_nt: TGTGCCAGTTGGGACAGGTGGGGACCGAATACGCAGTATTTT
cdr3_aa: CASWDRWGPNTQYF

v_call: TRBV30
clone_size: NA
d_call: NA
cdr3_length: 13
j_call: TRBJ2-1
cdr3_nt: TGTGCCTGGATGGCGGGACCCTACAATGAGCAGTTCTTC
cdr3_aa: CAWMAGPYNEQFF